One sample yielded the 31 T cell receptor beta chains listed below, sequenced in a study of blood T cell repertoires in COVID-19 (dated by TCRdb to about 2020). Libraries were constructed by the immunoSEQ multiplex PCR assay. The immuneACCESS repertoire file appears here via TCRdb, limited to in-frame rearrangements. These files lack a portion of the clones; in checked studies, under half of the deficit traces to unresolved V genes, and the cause of the others is not known. The sample records 100,000 to 150,000 clones, 70% to 90% of which are singletons. 10% to 13% of the sample lies in the top ten. The material sequenced was peripheral blood. The receptors were gathered from a man aged 50-59 years with acute or convalescent COVID-19.

V is TRBV28 and J is TRBJ1-2, with a tentative D call TRBD1 (6 bases). CDR1 and CDR2 (germline): MDHEN, SYDVKM. The CDR3 extends over 15 amino acids. Trimming took off 6 bases at V and 2 bases at J, with 16 bases between the two ends. The CDR3 coding sequence is TGTGCCAGCAGCCTACAGGGTCCCCAAAACTATGGCTACACCTTC. The encoded protein is CASSLQGPQNYGYTF.

This chain uses TRBV7-9 with TRBJ1-6, with 8 positions matching TRBD1. Trimming took 5 bases from V and 9 from J; bases not matched to a gene: 12. The length of the CDR3 is 16 residues. The germline V gene encodes CDR1 SEHNR and CDR2 FQNEAQ (reference sequence). The CDR3 spells CASSTTAPGGISPLHF. CDR3 DNA: TGTGCCAGCAGCACTACCGCCCCAGGGGGCATTTCACCCCTCCACTTT.

The V and J genes are TRBV29-1 and TRBJ2-3, with 12 bases lining up with TRBD1. V lost 6 bases and J lost 7; bases outside the gene matches: 23. CDR1 and CDR2 (germline): SQVTM, ANQGSEA. The CDR3 contains 19 residues. The DNA of the CDR3 is TGCAGCGTGACCGGGGACAGGGGGCAAGTCAGCTGGGGGCAGAATACGCAGTATTTT. Its translation: CSVTGDRGQVSWGQNTQYF.

This chain links TRBV7-8 with TRBJ2-1, with 9 bases that match TRBD2. The CDR3 contains 17 residues. Trimming removed 2 bases from V and 3 bases from J; junction bases left unmatched: 8. Germline V gives CDR1 SGHVS, CDR2 FQNEAQ. The CDR3 coding sequence is TGTGCCAGCAGCTTATGGGCTAGCGGGATTCTCTACAATGAGCAGTTCTTC. Protein sequence: CASSLWASGILYNEQFF.

The V gene is TRBV7-9, the J gene TRBJ1-4; weak D call: TRBD1 (5 bases). The CDR3 runs to 14 residues. Per germline, CDR1 SEHNR and CDR2 FQNEAQ (reference sequence). The germline V and J ends were trimmed by 3 bases and 5 bases, with 10 bases remaining between them. CDR3 nucleotides: TGTGCCAGCAGCTTCCGGGGGAGGAATGAAAAACTGTTTTTT. This sequence encodes CASSFRGRNEKLFF.

The chain is built from TRBV11-3 and TRBJ2-2, with TRBD1 matching 7 bases. After removal of 5 bases from V and 6 bases from J, the junction contained 6 bases not matched to a gene. This CDR3 has 14 residues. CDR1 and CDR2 from the germline V gene are SGHNT and YENEEA. CDR3 DNA: TGTGCCAGCAGCCCAGGGGGTGTGGCCGGGGAGCTGTTTTTT. Residues: CASSPGGVAGELFF.

V is TRBV7-9 and J is TRBJ2-1; 7 bases agree with TRBD1. Germline V gene lookup returns CDR1 SEHNR and CDR2 FQNEAQ (reference sequence). The J segment lost 0 bases and the V segment lost 5 bases, leaving 4 bases of the junction unmatched. This CDR3 comprises 15 residues. The DNA of the CDR3 is TGTGCCAGCAGCATCACAGGGGACTCCTACAATGAGCAGTTCTTC. It is translated as CASSITGDSYNEQFF.

This chain links TRBV6-5 with TRBJ2-1; TRBD2 matches 14 bases. The CDR3 length is 15 residues. The germline CDR1 and CDR2 sequences are MNHEY and SVGAGI. The junction had 3 bases not matched to a gene; V was cut back by 2 bases and J by 9 bases. Here the CDR3 reads CASSYGTSGRGEQFF. CDR3 nucleotides: TGTGCCAGCAGTTACGGGACTAGCGGGAGAGGTGAGCAGTTCTTC.

The chain employs TRBV30 and TRBJ1-1; a possible D gene is TRBD1 (6 bases). The germline V gene encodes CDR1 GTSNPN and CDR2 SVGIG (reference sequence). Trimming stripped 0 bases from V and 6 bases from J, with 11 bases between. The CDR3 extends over 13 amino acids. CDR3 nucleotides: TGTGCCTGGAGTGTGGGACATTCCGCTGAAGCTTTCTTT. Its protein is CAWSVGHSAEAFF.

The rearrangement uses TRBV5-1 and TRBJ2-2; no reliable D call. The CDR3 is made up of 17 amino acids. CDR1 SGHRS and CDR2 YFSETQ come from the germline V gene. Trimming removed 2 bases at V and 2 bases at J, with 16 bases between. The chain's CDR3 is CASSLPDTRINTGELFF. The CDR3 DNA reads TGCGCCAGCAGCTTACCTGACACCAGGATAAACACCGGGGAGCTGTTTTTT. Full variable domain (rest looked up from reference TRBV5-1 and TRBJ2-2): KAGVTQTPRYLIKTRGQQVTLSCSPISGHRSVSWYQQTPGQGLQFLFEYFSETQRNKGNFPGRFSGRQFSNSRSEMNVSTLELGDSALYLCASSLPDTRINTGELFFGEGSRLTVL.

This clone occurred once. In nucleotides, the CDR3 is TGCGCCAGCAGCCCCGCGACGACTAGCGCTGCCGGGGAGCTGTTTTTT. Translation gives CASSPATTSAAGELFF. The chain employs TRBV5-1 and TRBJ2-2, with 8 bases lining up with TRBD2. The CDR3 spans 16 residues. Trimming at V came to 4 bases and at J to 6 bases, leaving 11 bases not matched to a gene. Germline V gene lookup returns CDR1 SGHRS and CDR2 YFSETQ.

This clone was detected a few times. The J gene is TRBJ1-1, the V gene TRBV28; D unresolved. Trimming removed 8 bases at V and 1 base at J, with 11 bases between. CDR1 is MDHEN, CDR2 SYDVKM, per germline. This CDR3 is 13 amino acids long. This CDR3 reads CASFGLQNTEAFF. The CDR3 nucleotides are TGTGCCAGCTTTGGACTGCAGAACACTGAAGCTTTCTTT.

V gene TRBV4-1 combines with J gene TRBJ1-1; maybe TRBD1 (6 bases). CDR1 and CDR2 (germline): MGHRA, YSYEKL. The CDR3 is made up of 14 amino acids. The germline V and J ends were trimmed by 0 bases and 4 bases, with 9 bases remaining between them. Here the CDR3 DNA reads TGCGCCAGCAGCCAAGAAGGCAGGGGCACTGAAGCTTTCTTT. Its protein product is CASSQEGRGTEAFF.

The chain employs TRBV5-1 and TRBJ2-7; D possibly corresponds to TRBD1 (6 bases). From germline, CDR1 is SGHRS and CDR2 YFSETQ. This CDR3 region has 15 residues. Trimming stripped 5 bases from V and 3 bases from J, with 18 bases between. The CDR3 reads CASSPTQGHSYEQYF. CDR3 sequence (DNA): TGCGCCAGCAGTCCTACCCAGGGGCACAGCTACGAGCAGTACTTC.

This rearrangement joins TRBV5-8 to TRBJ1-1; D not certain. The CDR3 extends over 11 amino acids. Looked up from germline, CDR1 is SGHTS and CDR2 is YDEGEE. The V and J ends lost 3 bases and 6 bases respectively, with 6 bases between them. CDR3 in amino acids: CASSSRPEAFF. Here the CDR3 DNA reads TGTGCCAGCAGCTCTAGACCTGAAGCTTTCTTT.

The chain links TRBV6-5 to TRBJ1-2; 7 nucleotides line up with TRBD1. The CDR3 has 14 residues. V was clipped by 6 bases and J by 3 bases; unmatched bases: 7. From germline, CDR1 is MNHEY and CDR2 SVGAGI. The CDR3: CASRRQGIDYGYTF. The CDR3 nucleotides are TGTGCCAGCAGAAGACAGGGTATCGACTATGGCTACACCTTC.

To note about this clone: This specimen includes other DNA sequences encoding the same CDR3. This chain connects TRBV5-1 to TRBJ1-1; the D is unclear. This CDR3 has 14 amino acids. The V gene lost 1 base and the J gene lost 1 base, with 8 bases spanning the gap. The germline gives CDR1 SGHRS, CDR2 YFSETQ. Written as DNA, the CDR3 is TGCGCCAGCAGCTTGAGCAGGCAGAACACTGAAGCTTTCTTT. It codes for CASSLSRQNTEAFF.

The chain uses TRBV2 and TRBJ1-1; D remains ambiguous. Per the germline V gene, CDR1 is SNHLY and CDR2 is FYNNEI. The CDR3 length is 15 residues. Trimming removed 5 bases from V and 0 bases from J, with 13 bases in between. The CDR3, as DNA: TGTGCCAGCAGTCCTATGGGAGGTCTGAACACTGAAGCTTTCTTT. Translating gives CASSPMGGLNTEAFF.

The chain uses TRBV28 and TRBJ2-2; 10 bases match TRBD2. The trim removed 7 bases at V and 7 bases at J, leaving 15 bases unmatched. This CDR3 contains 17 residues. The germline gives CDR1 MDHEN, CDR2 SYDVKM. The CDR3 sequence: CASTSGGAGGPNGELFF. The CDR3 DNA reads as TGTGCCAGCACCTCCGGGGGAGCGGGAGGGCCGAACGGGGAGCTGTTTTTT.

The genes are TRBV6-5 and TRBJ1-2; possible D gene TRBD1, 5 bases. This CDR3 is 13 amino acids long. V lost 6 bases and J lost 4, with 12 bases in between. CDR1 and CDR2 (germline): MNHEY, SVGAGI. The CDR3 reads CASSEGLGYGYTF. CDR3 in DNA: TGTGCCAGCAGCGAGGGACTGGGCTATGGCTACACCTTC.

With regard to this clone: One end of the junction does not line up with germline, which may come from a read error. V is TRBV6-5 and J is TRBJ1-2; 7 bases are a match to TRBD1. There are 11 residues in the CDR3. In germline, CDR1 is MNHEY, CDR2 SVGAGI. The CDR3 reads CASIYQGDYTF. The DNA for the CDR3 is TGTGCCAGCATTTACCAGGGGGACTACACCTTC.

V usage is TRBV6-2 or TRBV6-3 and J usage is TRBJ1-5; the match to TRBD1 covers 8 bases. The CDR3 runs 17 residues. V gave up 6 bases and J gave up 1 base; unmatched junction bases: 11. From germline, CDR1 is MNHEY and CDR2 SVGEGT. CDR3 bases: TGTGCCAGCAGCCTCCCCCGACAGGGGATCAGCAATCAGCCCCAGCATTTT. It encodes CASSLPRQGISNQPQHF.

The chain is built from TRBV27 and TRBJ2-7; TRBD2 matches at 16 bases. The junction had 11 bases not matched to a gene; V was cut back by 6 bases and J by 3 bases. Germline V gives CDR1 MNHEY, CDR2 SMNVEV (reference sequence). CDR3 length: 18 residues. Here the CDR3 DNA reads TGTGCCAGCAGGATGTTAGCCGGGACTAGCGGGAGGGTCTACGAGCAGTACTTC. Translation gives CASRMLAGTSGRVYEQYF.

V and J are TRBV5-1 and TRBJ2-7; possibly TRBD1 for D (5 bases). The CDR3 loop spans 14 amino acids. Germline values: CDR1 SGHRS, CDR2 YFSETQ. V was pared by 1 base and J by 3 bases, with 11 bases between. CDR3 DNA sequence: TGCGCCAGCAGCTTGAGAGCAGGGATCTACGAGCAGTACTTC. Translating it yields CASSLRAGIYEQYF. Looking up the rest from reference TRBV5-1 and TRBJ2-7 gives the full variable domain: KAGVTQTPRYLIKTRGQQVTLSCSPISGHRSVSWYQQTPGQGLQFLFEYFSETQRNKGNFPGRFSGRQFSNSRSEMNVSTLELGDSALYLCASSLRAGIYEQYFGPGTRLTVT.

The chain recombines TRBV5-1 with TRBJ2-1; maybe TRBD2 (5 bases). Germline V gene lookup returns CDR1 SGHRS and CDR2 YFSETQ. The CDR3 sequence is 16 residues long. V lost 1 base and J 0 bases, leaving 11 bases between the germline ends. In nucleotides, the CDR3 is TGCGCCAGCAGCTTGCTTGTGGCGGGCTCCTACAATGAGCAGTTCTTC. Translation: CASSLLVAGSYNEQFF.

This chain links TRBV29-1 with TRBJ1-2; 7 bases line up with TRBD1. CDR3 length equals 12 residues. The germline V gene encodes CDR1 SQVTM and CDR2 ANQGSEA. V was clipped by 5 bases and J by 11 bases; unmatched bases: 11. CDR3 amino acids: CSVNVQGDRYTF. DNA for the CDR3: TGCAGCGTTAATGTCCAGGGGGATAGATACACCTTC. Together with reference TRBV29-1 and TRBJ1-2, the CDR3 gives the full variable domain: SAVISQKPSRDICQRGTSLTIQCQVDSQVTMMFWYRQQPGQSLTLIATANQGSEATYESGFVIDKFPISRPNLTFSTLTVSNMSPEDSSIYLCSVNVQGDRYTFGSGTRLTVV.

The chain employs TRBV19 and TRBJ1-2; D remains ambiguous. Between the trimmed V and J ends, which lost 4 bases and 6 bases, there was a span of 9 bases. The germline V gene has CDR1 LNHDA and CDR2 SQIVND (reference sequence). CDR3 length: 12 residues. The CDR3 DNA is TGTGCCAGTAGTAGTCGTGGGCATGGCTACACCTTC. Protein sequence: CASSSRGHGYTF.

The genes are TRBV12-3 or TRBV12-4 and TRBJ1-2; no clear D. The CDR3 is 13 amino acids. V was trimmed by 6 bases and J by 6 bases, leaving 14 bases between them. The CDR3 here is CASRPWGVHGYTF. The CDR3, as DNA: TGTGCCAGCAGGCCGTGGGGAGTCCATGGCTACACCTTC.

The chain couples TRBV5-1 to TRBJ2-3; 10 bases are a match to TRBD1. The CDR3 spans 15 residues. Losses at the gene ends were 0 bases for V and 5 bases for J; bases not matched to a gene: 3. Germline V lookup: CDR1 SGHRS, CDR2 YFSETQ. The CDR3 sequence is CASSLGQGAGDTQYF. CDR3 DNA: TGCGCCAGCAGCTTGGGACAGGGGGCAGGAGATACGCAGTATTTT.

The chain employs TRBV11-2 and TRBJ2-5; tentatively, D is TRBD2 (7 bases). The germline gives CDR1 SGHAT, CDR2 FQNNGV. The CDR3 loop spans 17 amino acids. Trimming left V 4 bases short and J 5 bases short, with 23 bases between. CDR3 DNA sequence: TGTGCCAGCAGCTCTGGACGGGGGGCAAACGGTCGGGAGACCCAGTACTTC. Its translation: CASSSGRGANGRETQYF.

The V gene is TRBV5-1, the J gene TRBJ2-2; 7 bases are shared with TRBD2. The germline gives CDR1 SGHRS, CDR2 YFSETQ. The J segment lost 2 bases and the V segment lost 4 bases, leaving 5 bases of the junction unmatched. The CDR3 totals 15 residues. This chain's CDR3 is CASSIAGLNTGELFF. CDR3 DNA: TGCGCCAGCAGCATAGCGGGTCTAAACACCGGGGAGCTGTTTTTT.